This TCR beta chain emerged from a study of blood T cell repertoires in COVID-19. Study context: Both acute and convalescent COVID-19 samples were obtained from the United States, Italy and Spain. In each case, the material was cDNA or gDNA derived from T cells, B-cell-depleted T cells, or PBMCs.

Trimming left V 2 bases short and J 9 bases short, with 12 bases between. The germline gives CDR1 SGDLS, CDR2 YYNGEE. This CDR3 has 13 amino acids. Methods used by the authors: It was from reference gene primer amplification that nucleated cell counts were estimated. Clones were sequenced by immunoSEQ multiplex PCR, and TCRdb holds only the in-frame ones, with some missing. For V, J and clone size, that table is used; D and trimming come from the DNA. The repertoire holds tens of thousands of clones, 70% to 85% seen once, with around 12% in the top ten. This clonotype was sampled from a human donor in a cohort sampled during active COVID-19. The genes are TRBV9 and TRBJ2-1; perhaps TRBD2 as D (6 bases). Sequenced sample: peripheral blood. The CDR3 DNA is TGTGCCAGCAGCGTTATCCCCGGGGGTGAGCAGTTCTTC. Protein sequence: CASSVIPGGEQFF. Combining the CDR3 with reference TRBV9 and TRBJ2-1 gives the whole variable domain DSGVTQTPKHLITATGQRVTLRCSPRSGDLSVYWYQQSLDQGLQFLIQYYNGEERAKGNILERFSAQQFPDLHSELNLSSLELGDSALYFCASSVIPGGEQFFGPGTRLTVL.